The rows below give T cell receptor beta chains drawn from one sample of a study of siplizumab effects on memory and regulatory T cells. The repertoire was sequenced with immunoSEQ multiplex PCR; TCRdb's copy has only in-frame clones and lacks some. The data contain 100,000 or so clones, about 95% of them singletons. The specimen was non-Treg CD4+ T cells sorted from blood. These receptors came from a human donor in good health. Each CDR3 is given with its conserved first and last residue. The D gene is left open where the match is weak. Not every row has a clone size; where given, it reads once, few, many or a size class.

TRBJ1-6,TRBV7-8,.,.,TGTGCCAGCAGCTGGCAGGGGATCGATTCACCCCTCCACTTT,CASSWQGIDSPLHF
TRBJ2-4,TRBV5-5,.,.,TGTGCCAGCAGCTTGGGGCAGGACCGAAACATTCAGTACTTC,CASSLGQDRNIQYF
TRBJ2-7,TRBV5-6,.,.,TGTGCCAGCAGCGCGAAGACGGGAAACTACGAGCAGTACTTC,CASSAKTGNYEQYF
TRBJ1-2,TRBV6-1,.,.,TGTGCCAGCAGAAGGGCCACAGCTCAAGGCTACACCTTC,CASRRATAQGYTF
TRBJ2-3,TRBV11-3,.,.,TGTGCCAGCAGCCCGGAAGCGGGCGGGGGCTCGCAGTATTTT,CASSPEAGGGSQYF
TRBJ2-7,TRBV6-1,.,.,TGTGCCAGCAGCCGCCGGGTCTACGAGCAGTACTTC,CASSRRVYEQYF
TRBJ2-2,TRBV19,.,TRBD1,TGTGCCAGTAGTTGGGGTGGGACAGTGAACACCGGGGAGCTGTTTTTT,CASSWGGTVNTGELFF
TRBJ1-1,TRBV6-5,.,.,TGTGCCAGCAGTTACTCAAGGAACACTGAAGCTTTCTTT,CASSYSRNTEAFF
TRBJ2-1,TRBV2,.,TRBD2,TGTGCCAGCAGTGTGAGACTAGCGGGAGTTAATGAGCAGTTCTTC,CASSVRLAGVNEQFF
TRBJ2-5,TRBV2,.,TRBD2,TGTGCCAGCAGTCTCGGGAGGAGAGAGACCCAGTACTTC,CASSLGRRETQYF
TRBJ2-7,TRBV11-2,.,TRBD2,TGTGCCAGCAGCCGGGGGGGGACTAGCGATTACGAGCAGTACTTC,CASSRGGTSDYEQYF
TRBJ1-2,TRBV10-1,few,.,TGCGCCAGCAGTGCCAGCCAGCTAGATGGCTACACCTTC,CASSASQLDGYTF
TRBJ1-1,TRBV5-1,.,TRBD1,TGCGCCAGCAGCGCTTCAGGGGGATTCACTGAAGCTTTCTTT,CASSASGGFTEAFF
TRBJ2-2,TRBV7-9,.,TRBD1,TGTGCCAGCAGCCAAGGACAGGGGCAGTTTTCCGGGGAGCTGTTTTTT,CASSQGQGQFSGELFF
TRBJ2-3,TRBV14,.,TRBD2,TGTGCCAGCAACAAAAGAGTGGGGGGGAGCACAGATACGCAGTATTTT,CASNKRVGGSTDTQYF
TRBJ1-6,TRBV28,.,.,TGTGCCAGCAGTTTCCTTTCCGGAGGAGATAATTCACCCCTCCACTTT,CASSFLSGGDNSPLHF
TRBJ2-3,TRBV15,.,.,TGTGCCACCAGCGGTTTCCAGCCTGGCACAGATACGCAGTATTTT,CATSGFQPGTDTQYF
TRBJ2-7,TRBV5-1,.,TRBD1,TGCGCCAGCAGCCCTTCGGTCGGGGGACAGGGGGCGTGGGAGCAGTACTTC,CASSPSVGGQGAWEQYF
TRBJ1-2,TRBV18,.,.,TGTGCCAGCTCACGTGGAGTTTTTAGTAACTATGGCTACACCTTC,CASSRGVFSNYGYTF
TRBJ2-1,TRBV19,.,TRBD2,TGTGCCAGTAGTCCACTGAGGAAGAGCGGGGATCCCAATGAGCAGTTCTTC,CASSPLRKSGDPNEQFF
TRBJ2-5,TRBV19,.,TRBD1,TGTGCCAGTAGTATAGCGCGAGGGGGCGGGCAAGAGACCCAGTACTTC,CASSIARGGGQETQYF
TRBJ2-7,TRBV6-5,once,TRBD1,TGTGCCAGCAGCCCCGGGACAGGGGTCGGCGAGCAGTACTTC,CASSPGTGVGEQYF
TRBJ2-1,TRBV7-9,.,TRBD2,TGTGCCAGCAGCTTAGCTAGCGGGCCGCTCCAAGCGCAGTTCTTC,CASSLASGPLQAQFF
TRBJ2-2,TRBV5-1,.,TRBD2,TGCGCCAGCAGCTTTGTTAGCGGGAGGCTGAACACCGGGGAGCTGTTTTTT,CASSFVSGRLNTGELFF
TRBJ2-2,TRBV5-4,.,.,TGTGCCAGCAGCTTGGCTGGTGTGAACACCGGGGAGCTGTTTTTT,CASSLAGVNTGELFF
TRBJ2-5,TRBV4-1,.,.,TGCGCCAGCAGCCAAGACTCCGTTACGGGGCAGGGAGAGACCCAGTACTTC,CASSQDSVTGQGETQYF
TRBJ2-2,TRBV18,.,.,TGTGCCAGCTCACCGGGTTTGGAGACCGCGGAGCTGTTTTTT,CASSPGLETAELFF
TRBJ2-7,TRBV6-5,.,.,TGTGCCAGCAGTTATGATGGGGTAGTCTCCTACGAGCAGTACTTC,CASSYDGVVSYEQYF
TRBJ1-2,TRBV5-6,.,.,TGTGCCAGCAGCTTAAGTGGCGGTGGCGGCTACACCTTC,CASSLSGGGGYTF
TRBJ2-7,TRBV2,once,TRBD1,TGTGCCATCACGACAGGGGACCCCCTTACCTACGAGCAGTACTTC,CAITTGDPLTYEQYF
TRBJ1-1,TRBV29-1,.,.,TGCAGCCAGGCAGAGTTGAACACTGAAGCTTTCTTT,CSQAELNTEAFF
TRBJ2-7,TRBV14,once,.,TGTGCCAGCAGCCAAGATCGGGGGAGCTCCTACGAGCAGTACTTC,CASSQDRGSSYEQYF
TRBJ2-5,TRBV19,.,.,TGTGCTACTAGTACGGCCTGGGGGGAGACCCAGTACTTC,CATSTAWGETQYF
TRBJ2-5,TRBV7-7,.,TRBD1,TGTGCTAGCAGCGCAAGGGGGCACCAAGAGACCCAGTACTTC,CASSARGHQETQYF
TRBJ1-2,TRBV28,.,TRBD1,TGTGCCAGCAGTTTATTCCTAGACAGGGGCCCCCTCTATGGCTACACCTTC,CASSLFLDRGPLYGYTF
TRBJ2-7,TRBV19,.,.,TGTGCCAGTAGTTCCCAAGGGGAAAGCTCCTACGAGCAGTACTTC,CASSSQGESSYEQYF
TRBJ1-2,TRBV28,.,.,TGTGCCAGCCAAAAGGGAGTAGGCAGGATCTATGGCTACACCTTC,CASQKGVGRIYGYTF
TRBJ2-7,TRBV7-6,.,TRBD1,TGTGCCAGCAGCTTAGAGACAGGGGGCTTGTACGAGCAGTACTTC,CASSLETGGLYEQYF
TRBJ2-7,TRBV6-8,.,.,TGTGCCAGCAACCTGGAGGGGGGAAGCTCCTACGAGCAGTACTTC,CASNLEGGSSYEQYF
TRBJ2-1,TRBV25-1,.,TRBD1,TGTGCCAGCTCCAGAGGGGCCACCGGGACAGGGGTTTACAATGAGCAGTTCTTC,CASSRGATGTGVYNEQFF
TRBJ2-2,TRBV11-3,.,TRBD2,TGTGCCAGCAGCTTATCGGGGGGAAAGGGCGGGGAGCTGTTTTTT,CASSLSGGKGGELFF
TRBJ2-7,TRBV10-3,.,.,TGTGCCATCAAGCGGGCTGACGAGCAGTACTTC,CAIKRADEQYF
TRBJ1-5,TRBV7-2,.,.,TGTGCCAGCAGCTTAAAGGGAACAAATCAGCCCCAGCATTTT,CASSLKGTNQPQHF
TRBJ1-6,TRBV7-9,.,.,TGTGCCAGCAGCTTGACCGGTAGCTCCTATAATTCACCCCTCCACTTT,CASSLTGSSYNSPLHF
TRBJ2-1,TRBV18,.,TRBD2,TGTGCCAGCTCACCCCGGACTAGCGGGAGTTTCGCCAATGAGCAGTTCTTC,CASSPRTSGSFANEQFF
TRBJ1-1,TRBV5-1,once,.,TGCGCCAGCAGCTTGATGTGGGGAAGGGACACTGAAGCTTTCTTT,CASSLMWGRDTEAFF
TRBJ2-7,TRBV7-3,.,TRBD2,TGTGCCAGCAGCTTAAAAGCGGGAGGGCCTGAGCAGTACTTC,CASSLKAGGPEQYF
TRBJ2-7,TRBV7-2,.,.,TGTGCCAGCAGCCCGACGTTGGTGGGCGAGCAGTACTTC,CASSPTLVGEQYF
TRBJ1-6,TRBV10-3,.,.,TGTGCCATTACTGCCGGGGTACGTGATTCACCCCTCCACTTT,CAITAGVRDSPLHF
TRBJ2-1,TRBV12-5,.,.,TGTGCTAGTGGTTTGGCGAACCTTCTTACTGTCAATGAGCAGTTCTTC,CASGLANLLTVNEQFF
TRBJ2-1,TRBV7-9,.,TRBD2,TGTGCCAGCAGCTTAGTAGCGGGAGGGGTTAATGAGCAGTTCTTC,CASSLVAGGVNEQFF
TRBJ2-4,TRBV28,.,TRBD1,TGTGCCAGCAGGTTGACAGGGATAGACATTCAGTACTTC,CASRLTGIDIQYF
TRBJ2-3,TRBV18,.,.,TGTGCCAGCTCACCAACCCGGTCAGATACGCAGTATTTT,CASSPTRSDTQYF
TRBJ1-5,TRBV19,.,TRBD1,TGTGCCAGTAGTACCCCGGGACAGGGGAAAAAGCCCCAGCATTTT,CASSTPGQGKKPQHF
TRBJ1-2,TRBV4-1,.,TRBD1,TGCGCCAGCAGCCATGGCAGGGGGAGCTATGGCTACACCTTC,CASSHGRGSYGYTF
TRBJ1-1,TRBV18,.,.,TGTGCCAGCTCACCACCGATCCAGGGAAGGAAGGGCACTGAAGCTTTCTTT,CASSPPIQGRKGTEAFF
TRBJ2-6,TRBV6-4,.,.,TGTGCCAGCACTATAGACCCTGGGGCCAACGTCCTGACTTTC,CASTIDPGANVLTF
TRBJ2-1,TRBV7-9,.,.,TGTGCCAGCAGCTTAGTGGGGCTAGCAGCTTACAATGAGCAGTTCTTC,CASSLVGLAAYNEQFF
TRBJ2-1,TRBV5-5,.,TRBD2,TGTGCCAGCCATAGGACTAGCGGGGTATACAATGAGCAGTTCTTC,CASHRTSGVYNEQFF
TRBJ2-5,TRBV5-1,.,TRBD2,TGCGCCAGCAGCTTCGGGACTAGCGGGAGGACTCAGGAGACCCAGTACTTC,CASSFGTSGRTQETQYF